This paragraph reports one T cell receptor beta chain. This clonotype has only a few counts. No antigen is known for it. Base quality data are lacking; no much larger clone is found one base away. The data originate from a study of CD8 T cells in ankylosing spondylitis (dated by TCRdb to the late 2010s). In terms of the full investigation: To find TCR variants linked to disease, the study profiled T cell receptor beta repertoires in ankylosing spondylitis patients and healthy donors. In total, the full study cohort was made up of roughly 110 healthy donors and some 26 ankylosing spondylitis patients. Peripheral blood was sampled, and synovial fluid was additionally collected from ankylosing spondylitis patients. The research as a whole found: Blood from ankylosing spondylitis patients appeared to be characterized by a TCR beta motif made up of fewer than ten highly homologous amino acid variants. The disease-linked clones were reported as significantly enriched in matched synovial fluid samples from ankylosing spondylitis patients. A CD8+ phenotype was shown by the disease-linked clones, which were found at relatively low frequencies in peripheral blood. Some TCR beta motif variants had previously been reported in synovial fluid and blood of reactive arthritis patients, which suggested common disease-initiation mechanisms.

The listed sequencing device is Illumina HiSeq 2500. Quantitative 5'-RACE with molecular barcodes was used to prepare TCR beta libraries. In the source study's methods: A new computational method based on a probabilistic model of VDJ rearrangement was used to identify disease-linked TCR variants. The public reads were run again by TCRdb, first through fastp at Q25 and then through MiXCR, and only productive beta chains were kept. Under each unique CDR3 protein, matching rows form one entry showing the most common genes and DNA. TCRdb's processing, not the authors' own work, is the source of the V and J calls. The sample contains 180,000 or so distinct CDR3 sequences, under 14% of them found a single time. Roughly 28% of the sample belongs to the ten largest clones. From the cysteine through the phenylalanine, the CDR3 covers 18 amino acids. Kept here is only the CDR3 DNA, which spans 54 bases and is read in frame from base 1. According to the germline V gene (reference sequence), CDR1 reads MNHEY and CDR2 reads SMNVEV. Ends trimmed: V by 4 bases, J by 3 bases; bases unmatched to a gene: 9.

Sample: blood, either unsorted or a sorted T cell fraction (not recorded which). The rearrangement joined TRBV27 to TRBJ2-1, and 13 bases in between align with TRBD2. The sequence derives from a male donor with ankylosing spondylitis or in good health (not recorded which). The CDR3 protein is CASSSRLAGGQNYNEQFF. Here is the DNA: TGTGCCAGCAGTTCACGACTAGCGGGAGGCCAGAACTACAATGAGCAGTTCTTC.